The 12 T cell receptor beta chains presented below share a single source sample, sequenced in a study of cytomegalovirus exposure and HLA in healthy donors. PCR employed 60 Vbeta and 13 Jbeta primers. Assay used: immunoSEQ multiplex PCR; TCRdb lists only in-frame clones, some missing. The sample holds 150,000 or so clones, about three quarters seen once. Sequences were obtained from PBMCs. These receptors were collected from a woman aged 45-65 years in good health and CMV-seropositive.

This clone was seen only once. CDR3 sequence (DNA): TGCGCCAGCAGCTTTGGACAGGGGGCAACTAATGAAAAACTGTTTTTT. Its translation is CASSFGQGATNEKLFF. The chain is built from TRBV5-1 and TRBJ1-4; the match to TRBD1 covers 10 bases. The CDR3 totals 16 residues. V trimming: 2 bases; J trimming: 0 bases; junction bases outside the gene matches: 1. The germline V gene has CDR1 SGHRS and CDR2 YFSETQ. The full variable domain, completed using reference TRBV5-1 and TRBJ1-4, is KAGVTQTPRYLIKTRGQQVTLSCSPISGHRSVSWYQQTPGQGLQFLFEYFSETQRNKGNFPGRFSGRQFSNSRSEMNVSTLELGDSALYLCASSFGQGATNEKLFFGSGTQLSVL.

This chain connects TRBV30 to TRBJ2-4; 8 bases are a match to TRBD2. Per germline, CDR1 GTSNPN and CDR2 SVGIG (reference sequence). The CDR3 is 14 residues long. J was trimmed by 8 bases and V by 3 bases; bases with no gene match: 9. CDR3 bases: TGTGCCTGGAGGGAGGGACTAGAGGTCGACATTCAGTACTTC. It is translated as CAWREGLEVDIQYF.

V usage is TRBV9 and J usage is TRBJ2-5; TRBD1 aligns across 8 bases. CDR1 SGDLS and CDR2 YYNGEE come from the germline V gene. J lost 0 bases, V lost 4 bases, and 8 bases had no gene match. The CDR3 totals 16 residues. The DNA for the CDR3 is TGTGCCAGCAGCCCAGGGGGCTCACTGTACCAAGAGACCCAGTACTTC. Amino acids: CASSPGGSLYQETQYF.

The rearrangement uses TRBV27 and TRBJ2-5; 9 bases fit TRBD2. Germline CDR1 reads MNHEY; CDR2 reads SMNVEV (reference sequence). The length of the CDR3 is 17 residues. Trimming removed 2 bases from V and 1 base from J; junction bases left unmatched: 8. The CDR3 region has the DNA TGTGCCAGCAGTTTACTACCCGGGACTAGCAGCCAAGAGACCCAGTACTTC. It specifies CASSLLPGTSSQETQYF.

The chain joins TRBV7-2 to TRBJ1-6, with D tentatively TRBD1 (6 bases). Between the trimmed V and J ends, which lost 0 bases and 3 bases, there was a span of 12 bases. Germline-derived CDR1 and CDR2 are SGHTA and FQGNSA. The length of the CDR3 is 17 residues. The CDR3 region has the DNA TGTGCCAGCAGCTTAGCCCAAACAGGGAACTATAATTCACCCCTCCACTTT. Translating gives CASSLAQTGNYNSPLHF.

The chain carries TRBV28 and TRBJ2-3, with TRBD2 identical over 8 bases. The CDR3 has 12 amino acids. Looked up from germline, CDR1 is MDHEN and CDR2 is SYDVKM. CDR3 DNA: TGTGCTACGGCGGGAGGAGGAGATACGCAGTATTTT. As protein: CATAGGGDTQYF.

V gene TRBV5-1 combines with J gene TRBJ1-1; D perhaps matches TRBD1 (5 bases). The CDR3 loop spans 15 amino acids. CDR1 SGHRS and CDR2 YFSETQ come from the germline V gene. V was pared by 2 bases and J by 0 bases, with 11 bases between. The CDR3 sequence: CASSFQDSMNTEAFF. The CDR3 bases are TGCGCCAGCAGCTTCCAAGACAGCATGAACACTGAAGCTTTCTTT. The whole variable domain, filled in from reference TRBV5-1 and TRBJ1-1, reads KAGVTQTPRYLIKTRGQQVTLSCSPISGHRSVSWYQQTPGQGLQFLFEYFSETQRNKGNFPGRFSGRQFSNSRSEMNVSTLELGDSALYLCASSFQDSMNTEAFFGQGTRLTVV.

This chain links TRBV4-3 with TRBJ2-1; 7 nucleotides line up with TRBD2. Germline V gene lookup returns CDR1 LGHNA and CDR2 YSLEER. There are 16 residues in the CDR3. V dropped 4 bases and J dropped 5; count of bases not matched to a gene: 11. CDR3 region: CASSLSLGGSHNEQFF. CDR3 DNA sequence: TGCGCCAGCAGCCTATCCCTGGGGGGGTCCCACAATGAGCAGTTCTTC.

Note on this clone: One end of the junction is discordant with germline, which a read error may explain. The chain links TRBV7-7 to TRBJ2-5, with 7 bases lining up with TRBD1. The CDR3 runs to 14 residues. Germline V lookup: CDR1 SSHAT, CDR2 FNYEAQ (reference sequence). The CDR3 region is CASSPRQGRETQYF. As DNA, the CDR3 is TGTGCTAGCAGCCCGAGACAGGGTAGGGAGACCCAGTACTTC.

V is TRBV6-1 and J is TRBJ2-1; 10 positions match TRBD1. V lost 4 bases to trimming and J lost 3 bases; unmatched junction nucleotides: 3. The CDR3 loop spans 15 amino acids. The germline V gene encodes CDR1 MNHNS and CDR2 SASEGT. This CDR3 is CASSVRTGGYNEQFF. In nucleotides, the CDR3 is TGTGCCAGCAGTGTCCGGACAGGGGGCTACAATGAGCAGTTCTTC.

The rearrangement links TRBV4-1 to TRBJ1-2; 10 bases map to TRBD1. The V segment lost 1 base and the J segment 7 bases; nucleotides outside the gene matches: 9. Per germline, CDR1 MGHRA and CDR2 YSYEKL. This CDR3 spans 16 amino acids. CDR3 protein: CASSQVGQGNNAGYTF. The CDR3 coding sequence is TGCGCCAGCAGCCAAGTGGGACAGGGGAATAACGCTGGCTACACCTTC.

The chain joins TRBV25-1 to TRBJ2-5, with TRBD2 matching over 14 bases. The V segment lost 3 bases and the J segment 11 bases; nucleotides outside the gene matches: 5. This CDR3 has 14 amino acids. Germline V lookup: CDR1 MGHDK, CDR2 SYGVNS. CDR3 sequence reads: CASSDRLAGGEQYF. The CDR3 DNA reads TGTGCCAGCAGTGATCGACTAGCGGGAGGGGAGCAGTACTTC. The full variable domain, rest sourced from reference TRBV25-1 and TRBJ2-5, is EADIYQTPRYLVIGTGKKITLECSQTMGHDKMYWYQQDPGMELHLIHYSYGVNSTEKGDLSSESTVSRIRTEHFPLTLESARPSHTSQYLCASSDRLAGGEQYFGPGTRLLVL.